The sequence of this T cell receptor beta chain was determined in a study of T cells in Graves' hyperthyroidism and ophthalmopathy. The overall study: Peripheral blood was drawn at first diagnosis, prior to all treatment. Findings and limits, study-wide: Ophthalmopathy, which appeared later, was predicted by the model a median about 6 months before onset.

Diagnosis relied on clinical symptoms, serum thyroxine and TRAb, thyroid ultrasound and orbital computed tomography. Regarding this clonotype: The antigen is undetermined.

Amplification targeted TCR beta CDR3 regions from RNA transcripts. First-round RT-PCR of the TCR CDR3 relied on the HTBI primer set. TCRdb fed the multiplex PCR reads into MiXCR, producing one record per CDR3 protein. The table has some 650,000 distinct CDR3 sequences, roughly a sixth seen once. The TCR originated in a woman aged 40 to 50 with Graves' ophthalmopathy. Sequencing was done on a sample of blood.

CDR3 amino acids: CAISDLSSYNEQFF. The CDR3 DNA reads as TGTGCCATCAGTGACCTCAGCTCCTACAATGAGCAGTTCTTC. The chain uses TRBV10-3 and TRBJ2-1; no definite D call. Trimming pared 3 bases from V and 0 bases from J, leaving 6 bases between. The length of the CDR3 is 14 residues. Germline assignment: CDR1 ENHRY and CDR2 SYGVKD.